This is a list of T cell receptor beta chains from one sample in a study of blood T cell repertoires in COVID-19. Repertoires were generated with immunoSEQ multiplex PCR, while TCRdb's copy carries only in-frame clones and drops some. Among a few hundred thousand clones listed, 80% were seen once. The specimen was PBMCs or T cells enriched from blood (not recorded which). These receptors all come from a woman in her thirties or forties with acute COVID-19. The CDR3 runs from the conserved cysteine through the conserved F or W. D genes are given only for firm matches. Expanded clones get a size class; other rows say once, few or many, or leave the size out.

v_gene,j_gene,abundance,d_gene,CDR3aa,CDR3nt
TRBV15,TRBJ1-1,-,TRBD1,CATSSGQGAPEAFF,TGTGCCACCAGCAGTGGACAGGGGGCCCCTGAAGCTTTCTTT
TRBV5-1,TRBJ2-7,once,-,CASRISDSSYEQYF,TGCGCCAGCAGGATCTCGGACAGCTCCTACGAGCAGTACTTC
TRBV7-9,TRBJ2-7,once,-,CASSLAQGLYEQYF,TGTGCCAGCAGCTTAGCTCAGGGACTCTACGAGCAGTACTTC
TRBV5-1,TRBJ2-5,few,TRBD2,CASSLGEREQETQYF,TGCGCCAGCAGCTTAGGGGAGCGGGAACAAGAGACCCAGTACTTC
TRBV7-2,TRBJ2-1,-,-,CASSPLREQFF,TGTGCCAGCAGCCCGCTTCGGGAGCAGTTCTTC
TRBV28,TRBJ1-4,-,TRBD1,CASSRRQGAYEKLFF,TGTGCCAGCAGCCGTAGACAGGGGGCGTACGAAAAACTGTTTTTT
TRBV25-1,TRBJ1-1,-,-,CASIEPLGGEAFF,TGTGCCAGCATCGAACCCTTAGGGGGTGAAGCTTTCTTT
TRBV2,TRBJ1-2,-,-,CASRYRDGYTF,TGTGCCAGCAGATACAGGGATGGCTACACCTTC
TRBV2,TRBJ1-5,-,TRBD1,CAAGQGRGQPQHF,TGTGCCGCCGGACAGGGACGGGGGCAGCCCCAGCATTTT
TRBV19,TRBJ2-5,-,-,CASSMGLLRGTQYF,TGTGCCAGTAGTATGGGACTCCTACGGGGGACCCAGTACTTC
TRBV7-7,TRBJ1-3,-,TRBD1,CASSFRPDREYTIYF,TGTGCTAGCAGCTTCCGGCCCGACAGGGAATACACCATATATTTT
TRBV19,TRBJ1-5,-,TRBD1,CASSRPGGGRGNQPQHF,TGTGCCAGTAGTAGGCCAGGGGGAGGTCGGGGCAATCAGCCCCAGCATTTT
TRBV7-2,TRBJ1-1,-,TRBD1,CASSLGTGGLNTEAFF,TGTGCCAGCAGCTTAGGAACAGGGGGCCTAAACACTGAAGCTTTCTTT
TRBV28,TRBJ2-7,-,TRBD2,CASRTSGSPEQYF,TGTGCCAGCAGGACTAGCGGGAGTCCCGAGCAGTACTTC
TRBV6-1,TRBJ2-1,many,TRBD2,CASSDFSGSYNEQFF,TGTGCCAGCAGTGATTTTAGCGGGAGCTACAATGAGCAGTTCTTC
TRBV7-9,TRBJ1-6,medium-sized,-,CASSSIWEGNSPLHF,TGTGCCAGCAGTTCGATCTGGGAGGGTAATTCACCCCTCCACTTT
TRBV24-1,TRBJ1-1,few,-,CATSDRVRAFF,TGTGCCACCAGTGATCGGGTGAGAGCTTTCTTT
TRBV11-3,TRBJ2-2,-,TRBD2,CASSARTSGYTGELFF,TGTGCCAGCAGCGCCCGGACTAGCGGGTACACCGGGGAGCTGTTTTTT
TRBV5-3,TRBJ2-2,-,TRBD2,CARSFTGGGPNTGELFF,TGTGCCAGAAGCTTCACGGGGGGAGGTCCGAACACCGGGGAGCTGTTTTTT
TRBV11-2,TRBJ1-1,once,-,CASSLSGAGNTEAFF,TGTGCCAGCAGCTTGAGTGGGGCTGGGAACACTGAAGCTTTCTTT
TRBV7-2,TRBJ1-2,-,-,CASSLKSQGNGYTF,TGTGCCAGCAGCTTAAAATCTCAGGGGAATGGCTACACCTTC
TRBV5-4,TRBJ1-2,-,TRBD1,CASRLSGTGGYGYTF,TGTGCCAGCAGACTATCCGGGACAGGGGGCTATGGCTACACCTTC
TRBV28,TRBJ1-5,few,TRBD1,CASNAGTGKQPQHF,TGTGCCAGCAACGCCGGGACAGGGAAGCAGCCCCAGCATTTT
TRBV12-3/TRBV12-4,TRBJ1-2,-,-,CASSRGGGYTF,TGTGCCAGCAGCCGGGGTGGCGGCTACACCTTC
TRBV7-3,TRBJ2-1,-,TRBD1,CASSTNRDRFTEQFF,TGTGCCAGCAGCACTAACCGGGACAGGTTTACTGAGCAGTTCTTC
TRBV19,TRBJ2-3,-,-,CATRGGGTDTQYF,TGTGCCACCCGGGGTGGCGGCACAGATACGCAGTATTTT
TRBV6-4,TRBJ1-1,-,-,CASQAKDTTEAFF,TGTGCCAGCCAAGCCAAGGACACCACTGAAGCTTTCTTT
TRBV19,TRBJ1-2,-,-,CASTLGQGQKYGYTF,TGTGCCAGTACCCTGGGCCAGGGGCAGAAGTATGGCTACACCTTC
TRBV28,TRBJ1-5,-,-,CASSLFTGNNQPQHF,TGTGCCAGCAGTTTATTTACAGGGAACAATCAGCCCCAGCATTTT